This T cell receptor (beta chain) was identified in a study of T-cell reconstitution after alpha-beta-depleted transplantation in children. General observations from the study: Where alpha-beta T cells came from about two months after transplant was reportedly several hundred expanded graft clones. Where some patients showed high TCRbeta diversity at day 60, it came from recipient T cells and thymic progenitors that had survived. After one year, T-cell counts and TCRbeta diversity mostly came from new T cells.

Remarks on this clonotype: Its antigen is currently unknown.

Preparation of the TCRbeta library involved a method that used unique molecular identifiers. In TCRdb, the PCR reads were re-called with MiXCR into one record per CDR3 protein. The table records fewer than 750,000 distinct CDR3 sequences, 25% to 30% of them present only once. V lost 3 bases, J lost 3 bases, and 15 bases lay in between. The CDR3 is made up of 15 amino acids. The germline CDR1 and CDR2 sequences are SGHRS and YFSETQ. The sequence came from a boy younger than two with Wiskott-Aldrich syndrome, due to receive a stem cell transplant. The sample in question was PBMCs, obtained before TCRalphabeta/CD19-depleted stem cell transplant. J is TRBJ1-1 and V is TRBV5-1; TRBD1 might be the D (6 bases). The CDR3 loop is CASSSENRADTEAFF. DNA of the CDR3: TGCGCCAGCAGCTCCGAGAACAGGGCTGACACTGAAGCTTTCTTT.